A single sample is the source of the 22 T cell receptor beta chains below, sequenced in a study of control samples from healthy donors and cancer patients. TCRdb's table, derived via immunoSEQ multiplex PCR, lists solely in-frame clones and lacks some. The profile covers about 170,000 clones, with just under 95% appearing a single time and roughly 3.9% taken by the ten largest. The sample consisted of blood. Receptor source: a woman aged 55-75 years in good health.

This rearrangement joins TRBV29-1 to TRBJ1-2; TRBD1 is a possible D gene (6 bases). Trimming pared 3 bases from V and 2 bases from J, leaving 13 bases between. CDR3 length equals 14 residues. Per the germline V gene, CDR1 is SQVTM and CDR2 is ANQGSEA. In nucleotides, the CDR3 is TGCAGCGTTGAGGTCGACGGACAGAACTATGGCTACACCTTC. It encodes CSVEVDGQNYGYTF. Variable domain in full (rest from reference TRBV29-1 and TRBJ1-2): SAVISQKPSRDICQRGTSLTIQCQVDSQVTMMFWYRQQPGQSLTLIATANQGSEATYESGFVIDKFPISRPNLTFSTLTVSNMSPEDSSIYLCSVEVDGQNYGYTFGSGTRLTVV.

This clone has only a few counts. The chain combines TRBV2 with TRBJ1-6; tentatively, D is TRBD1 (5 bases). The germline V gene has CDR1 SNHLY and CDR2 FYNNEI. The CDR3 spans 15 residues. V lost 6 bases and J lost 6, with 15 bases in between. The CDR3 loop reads CASRGPTAPNSPLHF. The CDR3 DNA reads TGTGCCAGCAGGGGCCCGACAGCTCCTAATTCACCCCTCCACTTT.

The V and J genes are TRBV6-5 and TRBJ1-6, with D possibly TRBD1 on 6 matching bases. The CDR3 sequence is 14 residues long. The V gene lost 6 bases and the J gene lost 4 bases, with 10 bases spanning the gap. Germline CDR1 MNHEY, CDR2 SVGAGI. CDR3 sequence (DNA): TGTGCCAGCAGCCAGACAGGTTATAATTCACCCCTCCACTTT. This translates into CASSQTGYNSPLHF.

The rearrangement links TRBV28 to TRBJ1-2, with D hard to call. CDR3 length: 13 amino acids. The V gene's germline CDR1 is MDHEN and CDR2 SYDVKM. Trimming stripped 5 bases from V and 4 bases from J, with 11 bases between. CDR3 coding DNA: TGTGCCAGCAGTCTAGGGTACCTCTATGGCTACACCTTC. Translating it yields CASSLGYLYGYTF.

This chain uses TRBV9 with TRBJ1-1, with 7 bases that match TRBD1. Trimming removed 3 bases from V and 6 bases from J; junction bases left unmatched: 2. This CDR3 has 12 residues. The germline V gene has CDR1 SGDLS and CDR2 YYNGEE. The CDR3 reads CASSAQGAEAFF. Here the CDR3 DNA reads TGTGCCAGCAGCGCCCAGGGGGCTGAAGCTTTCTTT.

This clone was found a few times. CDR3 sequence (DNA): TGTGCCAGCAGTTTCTACGGACCCTCCGCCTACGAGCAGTACTTC. This codes for CASSFYGPSAYEQYF. This chain links TRBV6-2 or TRBV6-3 with TRBJ2-7, with D unclear. This CDR3 region has 15 residues. Trimming left V 4 bases short and J 2 bases short, with 15 bases between. The germline V gene encodes CDR1 MNHEY and CDR2 SVGEGT.

The CDR3 loop reads CASSRVGGTGSYTF. CDR3 DNA: TGTGCCAGCAGCCGCGTCGGGGGGACAGGGTCCTACACCTTC. V and J are TRBV6-5 and TRBJ1-2; 9 positions match TRBD1. This CDR3 is 14 amino acids long. Losses at the gene ends were 6 bases for V and 10 bases for J; bases not matched to a gene: 12. Per the germline V gene, CDR1 is MNHEY and CDR2 is SVGAGI.

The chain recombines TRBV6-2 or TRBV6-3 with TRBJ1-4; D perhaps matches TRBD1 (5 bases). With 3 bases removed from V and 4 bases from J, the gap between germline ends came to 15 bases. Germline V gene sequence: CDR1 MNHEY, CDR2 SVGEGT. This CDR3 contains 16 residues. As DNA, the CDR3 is TGTGCCAGCAGTTATGCCCTGACAGCATTTAATGAAAAACTGTTTTTT. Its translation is CASSYALTAFNEKLFF.

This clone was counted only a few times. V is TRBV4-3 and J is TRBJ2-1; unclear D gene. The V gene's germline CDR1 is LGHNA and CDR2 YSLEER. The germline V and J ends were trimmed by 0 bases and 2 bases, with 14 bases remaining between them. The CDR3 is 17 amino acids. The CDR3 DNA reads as TGCGCCAGCAGCCAAGATCGGTCAGTGAGTGCCTACAATGAGCAGTTCTTC. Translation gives CASSQDRSVSAYNEQFF.

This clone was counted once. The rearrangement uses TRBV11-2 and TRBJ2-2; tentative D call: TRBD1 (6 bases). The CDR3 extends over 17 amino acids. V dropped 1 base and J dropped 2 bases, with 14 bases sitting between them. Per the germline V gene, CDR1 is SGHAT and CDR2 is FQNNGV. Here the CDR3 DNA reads TGTGCCAGCAGCTTAGTTGGCCACAGGGTTAACACCGGGGAGCTGTTTTTT. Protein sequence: CASSLVGHRVNTGELFF.

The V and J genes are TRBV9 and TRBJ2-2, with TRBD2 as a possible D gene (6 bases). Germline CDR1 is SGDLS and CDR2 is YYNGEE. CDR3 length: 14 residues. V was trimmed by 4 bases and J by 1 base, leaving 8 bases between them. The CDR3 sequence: CASSPGGNTGELFF. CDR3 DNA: TGTGCCAGCAGCCCCGGGGGGAACACCGGGGAGCTGTTTTTT. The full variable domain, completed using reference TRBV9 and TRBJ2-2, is DSGVTQTPKHLITATGQRVTLRCSPRSGDLSVYWYQQSLDQGLQFLIQYYNGEERAKGNILERFSAQQFPDLHSELNLSSLELGDSALYFCASSPGGNTGELFFGEGSRLTVL.

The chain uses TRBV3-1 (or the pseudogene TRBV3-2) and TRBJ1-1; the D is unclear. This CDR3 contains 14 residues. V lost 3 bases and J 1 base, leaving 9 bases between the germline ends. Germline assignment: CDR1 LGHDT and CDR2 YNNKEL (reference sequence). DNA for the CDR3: TGTGCCAGCAGCCACCTGACCGAGAACACTGAAGCTTTCTTT. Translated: CASSHLTENTEAFF.

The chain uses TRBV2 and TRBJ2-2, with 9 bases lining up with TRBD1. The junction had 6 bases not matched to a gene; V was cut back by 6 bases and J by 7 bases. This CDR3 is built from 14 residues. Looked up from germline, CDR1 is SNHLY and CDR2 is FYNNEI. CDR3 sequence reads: CASRQQGAGGELFF. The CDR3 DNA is TGTGCCAGCAGACAACAGGGGGCTGGCGGGGAGCTGTTTTTT.

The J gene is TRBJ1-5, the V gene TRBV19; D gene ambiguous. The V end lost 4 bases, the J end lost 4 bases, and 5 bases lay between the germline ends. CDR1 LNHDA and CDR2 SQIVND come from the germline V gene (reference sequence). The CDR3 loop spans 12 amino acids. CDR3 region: CASSRQNQPQHF. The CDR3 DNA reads TGTGCCAGTAGTAGACAAAATCAGCCCCAGCATTTT.

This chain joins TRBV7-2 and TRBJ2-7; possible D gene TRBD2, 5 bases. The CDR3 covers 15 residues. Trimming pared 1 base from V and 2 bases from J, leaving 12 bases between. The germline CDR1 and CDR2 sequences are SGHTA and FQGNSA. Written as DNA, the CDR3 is TGTGCCAGCAGCTTAGACCGGACTGCGACCTACGAGCAGTACTTC. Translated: CASSLDRTATYEQYF.

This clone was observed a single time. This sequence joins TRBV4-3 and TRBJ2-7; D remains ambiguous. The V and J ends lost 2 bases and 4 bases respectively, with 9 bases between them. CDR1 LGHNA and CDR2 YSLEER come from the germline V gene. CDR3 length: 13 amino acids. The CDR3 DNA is TGCGCCAGCAGCCAACAGATCCAGTACGAGCAGTACTTC. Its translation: CASSQQIQYEQYF.

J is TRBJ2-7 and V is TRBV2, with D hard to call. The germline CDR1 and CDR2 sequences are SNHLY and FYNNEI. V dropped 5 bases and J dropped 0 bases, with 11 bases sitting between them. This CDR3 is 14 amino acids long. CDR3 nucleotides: TGTGCCAGCAGTTCTGGGATCTTCTCCTACGAGCAGTACTTC. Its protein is CASSSGIFSYEQYF. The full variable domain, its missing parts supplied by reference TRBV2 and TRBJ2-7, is EPEVTQTPSHQVTQMGQEVILRCVPISNHLYFYWYRQILGQKVEFLVSFYNNEISEKSEIFDDQFSVERPDGSNFTLKIRSTKLEDSAMYFCASSSGIFSYEQYFGPGTRLTVT.

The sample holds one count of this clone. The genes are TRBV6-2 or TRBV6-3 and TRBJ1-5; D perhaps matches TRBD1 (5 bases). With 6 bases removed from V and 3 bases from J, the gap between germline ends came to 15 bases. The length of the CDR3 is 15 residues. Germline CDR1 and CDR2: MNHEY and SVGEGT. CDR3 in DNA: TGTGCCAGCAGCTTGAGTGGGACTGACAATCAGCCCCAGCATTTT. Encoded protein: CASSLSGTDNQPQHF.

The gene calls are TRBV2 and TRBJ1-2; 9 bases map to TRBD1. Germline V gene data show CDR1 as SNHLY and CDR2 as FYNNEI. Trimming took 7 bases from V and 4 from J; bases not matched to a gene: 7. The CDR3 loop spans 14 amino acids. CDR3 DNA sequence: TGTGCCAGCAATTGGGACAGGGAGTCCTATGGCTACACCTTC. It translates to CASNWDRESYGYTF.

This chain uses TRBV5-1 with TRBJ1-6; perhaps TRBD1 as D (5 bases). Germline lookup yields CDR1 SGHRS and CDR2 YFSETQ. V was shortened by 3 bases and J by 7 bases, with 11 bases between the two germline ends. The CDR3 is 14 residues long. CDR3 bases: TGCGCCAGCAGCTCGGACACGGTAAATTCACCCCTCCACTTT. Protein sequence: CASSSDTVNSPLHF.

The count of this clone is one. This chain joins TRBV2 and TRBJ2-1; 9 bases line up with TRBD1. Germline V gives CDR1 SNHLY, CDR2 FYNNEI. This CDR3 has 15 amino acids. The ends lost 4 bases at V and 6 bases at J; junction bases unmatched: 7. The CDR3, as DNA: TGTGCCAGCAGTGTCTCGGGACAGGGTTTCAATGAGCAGTTCTTC. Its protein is CASSVSGQGFNEQFF.

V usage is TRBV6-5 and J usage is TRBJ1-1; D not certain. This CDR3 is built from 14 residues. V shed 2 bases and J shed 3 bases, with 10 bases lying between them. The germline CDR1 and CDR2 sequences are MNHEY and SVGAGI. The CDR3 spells CASSYQQLYTEAFF. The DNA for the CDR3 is TGTGCCAGCAGTTACCAACAGTTGTACACTGAAGCTTTCTTT.